Reported below is one TCR beta chain. This clonotype was detected many times. Its target antigen remains unknown. The sample holds no much larger clone one base away, and base qualities are not on file. This sample is drawn from a study of human T cells and chemical hapten exposure (dated by TCRdb to about 2021). Background for the entire study: For sensitization, 2% DPC in acetone was applied to an approximately 2 cm by approximately 2 cm area of upper inner arm skin. Libraries were pooled for sequencing, and variation in per-sample TCR yields was attributed mainly to small differences in library volumes within the pool. Patch testing on the upper back used Finn chambers containing 0.01% DPC, with scoring done after 6 days according to International Contact Dermatitis Research Group standards. Most of the patients in the cohort were female, and the cohort covered alopecia areata with under or over 50% scalp involvement, alopecia totalis and alopecia universalis. Blood samples were taken from patients before sensitization (week 0) and at 2, 6 and about 24 weeks after DPC sensitization. This study followed changes in the peripheral blood TCR repertoire in vivo during primary and secondary sensitization of alopecia patients to the hapten diphenylcyclopropenone (DPC). Twenty-nine alopecia patients provided blood for TCR sequencing at one to four time points (pre-sensitization, 2, 6 and 24 weeks). Weekly therapeutic DPC doses were additionally applied to the scalp of patients throughout the approximately 25-week study period. Broad study findings and their caveats: DPC sensitization did not change the number of TCRs with a frequency above 1 in 1000, and there was no evidence of changes in global repertoire structure. Patch test score was positively correlated with the number of PT1 expanded TCRs, with significance at thresholds 8, 16 and 32 but not at 4. Repeated subsampling changed both the strength of the expansion versus patch-test correlation and the threshold at which that correlation became significant. Compared with pre-sensitization or healthy control sets, expanded TCRs formed significantly more large CDR3 similarity clusters, which is consistent with antigen-driven responses. Alopecia, a presumed autoimmune disease, was present in all patients, so the immune response of the patients might differ from that of healthy individuals.

The time point label corresponds to: pre-sensitization, week 0. This specimen's treatment or condition label, interpreted: therapeutic diphenylcyclopropenone sensitization with weekly scalp DPC. Blood at each patch-test visit was drawn before the patch test was applied. To be eligible, patients had to be aged 18 to 70, diagnosed with alopecia and judged suitable for DPC therapy, while pregnant patients were excluded. Total RNA was extracted from unfractionated whole blood collected in Tempus Blood RNA tubes. Library generation was performed with RACE. For sequencing, a NextSeq 500 was employed. During library preparation, unique molecular identifiers were attached to individual cDNA molecules so that TCRs could be counted in a quantitative, reproducible way. For every blood RNA sample, sequencing covered both the TCR alpha and TCR beta chains. On the authors' methods: The median number of TCRs per sample was approximately 98,000, ranging from roughly 23,224 to 690,600. V, J and CDR3 annotation of the TCR reads was performed with the Decombinator software suite. Every sample was subsampled to the same number of TCRs (28,000) for the PS versus PT1 abundance plots. Expanded TCRs were defined as absent before sensitization and observed at least eight times at the 2-week time point. In-frame beta chains were kept once TCRdb had trimmed the public reads at Q25 with fastp and called clones with MiXCR. Rows with a matching CDR3 protein are joined into one entry that keeps the most common DNA and genes. The V and J calls were determined by TCRdb, not by the authors. The sample includes 250,000 to 300,000 distinct CDR3 sequences, with approximately 8% observed a single time. The top ten hold roughly 1.2% of the sample.

The input for sequencing was whole blood, taken in connection with sensitization to the hapten diphenylcyclopropenone (DPC). The sequence came from a man aged 18-30 years with alopecia areata. Some clones in this sample may be carry-over from other donors' samples.

The base sequence is TGTGCCAGCAGTCGACAGGGCAGCAATCAGCCCCAGCATTTT. Translated, this gives CASSRQGSNQPQHF. The rearranged segments are TRBV7-2 and TRBJ1-5, with 7 bases matching TRBD1. The cysteine opens and the phenylalanine closes a CDR3 of 14 amino acids. Of the read, only the CDR3 DNA is kept; its 42 bases are in frame from base 1. Taken from the germline V gene, the CDR1 and CDR2 loops are SGHTA and FQGNSA. V and J are trimmed by 6 bases and 1 base, and the gene matches miss 3 bases of the junction.